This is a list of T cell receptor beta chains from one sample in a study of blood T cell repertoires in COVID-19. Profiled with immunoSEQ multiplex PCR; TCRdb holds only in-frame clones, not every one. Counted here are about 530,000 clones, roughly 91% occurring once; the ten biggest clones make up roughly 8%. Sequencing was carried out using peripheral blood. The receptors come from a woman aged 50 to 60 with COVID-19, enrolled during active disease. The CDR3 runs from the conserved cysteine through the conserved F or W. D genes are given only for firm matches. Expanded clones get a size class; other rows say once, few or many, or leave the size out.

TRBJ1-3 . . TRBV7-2 TGTGCCAGCAGCTTAGTTATCGACTTCTCTGGAAACACCATATATTTT CASSLVIDFSGNTIYF
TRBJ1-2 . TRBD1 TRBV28 TGTGCCAGCACCGTGGGGACAGGGGGCTTTGGCTACACCTTC CASTVGTGGFGYTF
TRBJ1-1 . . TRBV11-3 TGTGCCAGCAGCTCGGGTGGGGGCGCGAACACTGAAGCTTTCTTT CASSSGGGANTEAFF
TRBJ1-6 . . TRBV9 TGTGCCAGCAGCGTAGCTACAGAAGCGGGAAGGGGTTCACCCCTCCACTTT CASSVATEAGRGSPLHF
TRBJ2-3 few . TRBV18 TGTGCCAGCTCACCACCGCAACAGGGCACAGATACGCAGTATTTT CASSPPQQGTDTQYF
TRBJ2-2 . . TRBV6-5 TGTGCCAGCGGTTCGGACATAGACACCGGGGAGCTGTTTTTT CASGSDIDTGELFF
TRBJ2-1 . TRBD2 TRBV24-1 TGTGCCACCAGTGGACTAGCGGGCGATGAGCAGTTCTTC CATSGLAGDEQFF
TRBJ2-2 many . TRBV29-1 TGCAGCGTTCTCAGGCTGAACACCGGGGAGCTGTTTTTT CSVLRLNTGELFF
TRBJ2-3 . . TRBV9 TGTGCCAGCAGCCCCTATTCAGGAGATACGCAGTATTTT CASSPYSGDTQYF
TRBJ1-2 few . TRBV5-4 TGTGCCAGCAGCCTTGACATCGACCTGACCCATGGCTACACCTTC CASSLDIDLTHGYTF
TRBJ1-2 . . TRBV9 TGTGCCAGCAGCGTAGATGAGGGTTTGGATGGCTACACCTTC CASSVDEGLDGYTF
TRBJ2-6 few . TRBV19 TGTGCCAGTAGTATCGGGGAGTCTGGGGCCAACGTCCTGACTTTC CASSIGESGANVLTF
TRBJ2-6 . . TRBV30 TGTGCCTGGAGTGTAGGGAGACCCGGGGCCAACGTCCTGACTTTC CAWSVGRPGANVLTF
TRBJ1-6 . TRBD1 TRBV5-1 TGCGCCAGCAGCTTGGACCGGGACAGGAGAAATTCACCCCTCCACTTT CASSLDRDRRNSPLHF
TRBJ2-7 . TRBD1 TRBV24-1 TGTGCCACCAGTGAAGGGACAGGGGCCTCCTACGAGCAGTACTTC CATSEGTGASYEQYF
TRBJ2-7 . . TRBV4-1 TGCGCCAGCAGCCAACACAGGGATAGGTACGAGCAGTACTTC CASSQHRDRYEQYF
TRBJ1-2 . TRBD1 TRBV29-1 TGCAGCACGGGACAGGGGAACCATGGCTACACCTTC CSTGQGNHGYTF
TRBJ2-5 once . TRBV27 TGTGCCAGCACCCGTTGGGGGGGGGCGCTTTGGGAGACCCAGTACTTC CASTRWGGALWETQYF
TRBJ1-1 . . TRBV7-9 TGTGCCAGCAGCTTTTGGAGGGGCCAAGCTTTCTTT CASSFWRGQAFF
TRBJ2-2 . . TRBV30 TGTGCCTGGTCGACAGGGACTACCGGGGAGCTGTTTTTT CAWSTGTTGELFF
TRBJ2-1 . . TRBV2 TGTGCCAGCACCAGTTCGGGTAACGGAAACAATGAGCAGTTCTTC CASTSSGNGNNEQFF
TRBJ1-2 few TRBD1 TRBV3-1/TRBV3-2 TGTGCCAGCAGCCAAGGTATTTCCGGGGGACAGCACAACTTCTATGGCTACACCTTC CASSQGISGGQHNFYGYTF
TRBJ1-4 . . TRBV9 TGTGCCAGCAGCCTCGCGGGCTCGGGTGAAAAACTGTTTTTT CASSLAGSGEKLFF
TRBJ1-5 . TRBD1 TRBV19 TGTGCCAGTAGTCGGGACAGTCAGGTTCAGCCCCAGCATTTT CASSRDSQVQPQHF
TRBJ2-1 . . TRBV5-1 TGCGCCAGCAGCTTGGAGGAGGGGGCGTATGAGCAGTTCTTC CASSLEEGAYEQFF
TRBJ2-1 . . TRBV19 TGTGCCAGTAGTATTGGCCGACTCAATGAGCAGTTCTTC CASSIGRLNEQFF
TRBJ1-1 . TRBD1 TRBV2 TGTGCCAGCAGGCCGGGCACAGGGGAACCTGAAGCTTTCTTT CASRPGTGEPEAFF
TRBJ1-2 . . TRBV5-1 TGCGCCAGCAGCTTGGGGCAGGGTCCGGAAGGCTACACCTTC CASSLGQGPEGYTF
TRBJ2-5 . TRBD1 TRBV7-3 TGTGCCAGCAGCTTCAGGGGGCAGAGGGAGACCCAGTACTTC CASSFRGQRETQYF
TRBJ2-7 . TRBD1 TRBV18 TGTGCCAGCTCCCTTGCCGGGACAGTCTACGAGCAGTACTTC CASSLAGTVYEQYF
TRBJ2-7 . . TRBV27 TGTGCCAGCAGTTTCCCCCAGTCACCCGAGCAGTACTTC CASSFPQSPEQYF
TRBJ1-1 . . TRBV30 TGTGCCTGGAGTGGGGGGGTACAATTGAACACTGAAGCTTTCTTT CAWSGGVQLNTEAFF
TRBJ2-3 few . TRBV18 TGTGCCAGCTCATTGCAGGAGCGGGCGCAGTATTTT CASSLQERAQYF
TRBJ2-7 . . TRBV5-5 TGTGCCAGCAGCTTGGCCGAGCAGGGAAGCGAGCAGTACTTC CASSLAEQGSEQYF
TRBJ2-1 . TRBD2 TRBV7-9 TGTGCCAGCAGTTTACTAGCGGGGGGGCTCGAACGGCAGTTCTTC CASSLLAGGLERQFF
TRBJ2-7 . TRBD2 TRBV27 TGTGCCAGCAGTCCGGGACTAGCGGGGCTCAACGAGCAGTACTTC CASSPGLAGLNEQYF
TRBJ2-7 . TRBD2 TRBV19 TGTGCCAGTAGTATAGGACTAGCCAACTCCTACGAGCAGTACTTC CASSIGLANSYEQYF
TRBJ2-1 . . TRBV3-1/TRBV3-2 TGTGCCAGCAGCCATTACAGGGTCAATGAGCAGTTCTTC CASSHYRVNEQFF
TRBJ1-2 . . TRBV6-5 TGTGCCAGCAGACCCGCCTCGTTAGCTAACTATGGCTACACCTTC CASRPASLANYGYTF
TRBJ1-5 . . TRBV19 TGTGCCAGTAGTATACCCAGGGGAGGCAATCAGCCCCAGCATTTT CASSIPRGGNQPQHF
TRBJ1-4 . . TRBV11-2 TGTGCCAGCAGCTTGCGGGGGTCCCTTAATGAAAAACTGTTTTTT CASSLRGSLNEKLFF
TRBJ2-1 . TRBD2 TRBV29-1 TGCAGCGTGGTTCGGCGGGGGGCGGCCTCATCCTACAATGAGCAGTTCTTC CSVVRRGAASSYNEQFF